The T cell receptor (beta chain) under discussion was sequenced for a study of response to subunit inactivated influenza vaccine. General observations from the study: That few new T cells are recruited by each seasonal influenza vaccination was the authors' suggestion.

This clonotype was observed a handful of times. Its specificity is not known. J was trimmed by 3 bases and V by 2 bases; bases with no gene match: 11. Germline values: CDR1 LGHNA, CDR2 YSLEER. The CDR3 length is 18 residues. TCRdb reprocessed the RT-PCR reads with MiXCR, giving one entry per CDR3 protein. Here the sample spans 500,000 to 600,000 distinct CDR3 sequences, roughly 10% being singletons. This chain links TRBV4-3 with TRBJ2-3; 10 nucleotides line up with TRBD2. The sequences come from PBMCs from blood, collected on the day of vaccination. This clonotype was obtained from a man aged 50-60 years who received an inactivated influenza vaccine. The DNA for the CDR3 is TGCGCCAGCAGCCAAAATCACCTAGCGGGAGAAGGGACAGATACGCAGTATTTT. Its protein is CASSQNHLAGEGTDTQYF.